This T cell receptor beta chain was recorded in a study of human T cells and chemical hapten exposure. The time point is: pre-sensitization, week 0. Documented treatment: therapeutic diphenylcyclopropenone sensitization with weekly scalp DPC. Trimming removed 1 base from V and 2 bases from J; junction bases left unmatched: 7. The CDR3 loop spans 16 amino acids. Germline assignment: CDR1 MNHEY and CDR2 SMNVEV (reference sequence). This clonotype turned up a few times. MiXCR was run by TCRdb on the RACE reads, yielding one entry per CDR3 protein. The sample gives more than 250,000 distinct CDR3 sequences, approximately 8.4% of which show up once; 2% to 2.5% is in the top ten.

V and J are TRBV27 and TRBJ2-5, with TRBD2 matching over 7 bases. The sequence was obtained from a woman aged 40 to 50 with alopecia areata. Some clones in this sample may be carry-over from other donors' samples. Sequences were derived from whole blood, sampled in connection with sensitization to the hapten diphenylcyclopropenone (DPC). The CDR3 DNA sequence: TGTGCCAGCAGTTTATGGGCTAGCGGCCTACAAGAGACCCAGTACTTC. Translation gives CASSLWASGLQETQYF.